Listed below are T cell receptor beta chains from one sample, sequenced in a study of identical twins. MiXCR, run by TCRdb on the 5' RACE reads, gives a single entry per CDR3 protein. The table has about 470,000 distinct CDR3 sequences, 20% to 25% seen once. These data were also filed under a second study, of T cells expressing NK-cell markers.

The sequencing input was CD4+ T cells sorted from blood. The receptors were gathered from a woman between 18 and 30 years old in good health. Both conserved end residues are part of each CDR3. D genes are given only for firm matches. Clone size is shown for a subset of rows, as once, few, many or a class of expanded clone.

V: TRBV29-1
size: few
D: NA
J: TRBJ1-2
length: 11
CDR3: CSVDRWEEHTF
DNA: TGCAGCGTTGATCGGTGGGAGGAACACACCTTC

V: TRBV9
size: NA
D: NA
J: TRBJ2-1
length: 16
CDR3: CASSEGGQGVYNEQFF
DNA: TGTGCCAGCAGCGAGGGGGGACAAGGAGTTTACAATGAGCAGTTCTTC

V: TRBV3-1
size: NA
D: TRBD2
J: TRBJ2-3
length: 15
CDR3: CASTMSSGPTDTQYF
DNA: TGTGCCAGCACTATGTCTAGCGGACCCACAGATACGCAGTATTTT

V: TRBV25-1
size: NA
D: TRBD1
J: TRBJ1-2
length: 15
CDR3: CASSDRDRAFYGYTF
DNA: TGTGCCAGCAGTGACCGGGACAGGGCTTTTTATGGCTACACCTTC

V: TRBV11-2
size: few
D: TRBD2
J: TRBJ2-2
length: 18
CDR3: CASSKNRGTSGSGGELFF
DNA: TGTGCCAGCAGCAAAAATCGCGGGACTAGCGGGAGTGGTGGGGAGCTGTTTTTT

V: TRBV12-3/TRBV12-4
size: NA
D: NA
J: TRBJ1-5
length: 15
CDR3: CASSDRRYSNQPQHF
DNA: TGTGCCAGCAGTGACAGGCGATATAGCAATCAGCCCCAGCATTTT

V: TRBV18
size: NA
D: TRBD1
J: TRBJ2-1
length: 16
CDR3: CASSPPRDRVYNEQFF
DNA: TGTGCCAGCTCACCACCCCGGGACAGGGTCTACAATGAGCAGTTCTTC

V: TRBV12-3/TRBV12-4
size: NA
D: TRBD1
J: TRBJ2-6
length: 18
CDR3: CASSLRDRVVSGANVLTF
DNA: TGTGCCAGCAGTTTAAGGGACAGGGTTGTATCTGGGGCCAACGTCCTGACTTTC

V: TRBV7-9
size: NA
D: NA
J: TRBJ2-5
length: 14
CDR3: CASSAPPGKETQYF
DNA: TGTGCCAGCAGCGCCCCTCCGGGAAAAGAGACCCAGTACTTC

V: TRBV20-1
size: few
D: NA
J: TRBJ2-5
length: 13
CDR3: CSAFEQGRKTQYF
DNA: TGCAGTGCTTTCGAACAGGGAAGAAAGACCCAGTACTTC

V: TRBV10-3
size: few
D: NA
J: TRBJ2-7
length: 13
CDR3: CAISFGETYEQYF
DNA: TGTGCCATCAGTTTCGGGGAAACCTACGAGCAGTACTTC

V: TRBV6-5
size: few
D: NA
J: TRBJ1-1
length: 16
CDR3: CASSYSRGQANTEAFF
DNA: TGTGCCAGCAGTTACAGCCGGGGACAAGCGAACACTGAAGCTTTCTTT

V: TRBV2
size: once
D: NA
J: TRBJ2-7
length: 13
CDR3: CASSWEGAGEQYF
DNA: TGTGCCAGCAGTTGGGAGGGGGCAGGCGAGCAGTACTTC

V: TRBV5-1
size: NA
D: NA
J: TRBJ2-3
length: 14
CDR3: CASSLFRMRDTQYF
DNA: TGCGCCAGCAGCTTGTTTAGGATGAGAGATACGCAGTATTTT

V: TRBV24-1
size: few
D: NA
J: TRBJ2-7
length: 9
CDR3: CATSCEQYF
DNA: TGTGCCACCAGCTGCGAGCAGTACTTC

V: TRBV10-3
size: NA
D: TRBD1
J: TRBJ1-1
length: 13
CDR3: CAIGQGMNTEAFF
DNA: TGTGCCATCGGACAGGGGATGAACACTGAAGCTTTCTTT

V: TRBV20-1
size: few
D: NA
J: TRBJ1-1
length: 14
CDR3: CSAPLGGGRTEAFF
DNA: TGCAGTGCACCTCTCGGTGGAGGTCGTACTGAAGCTTTCTTT

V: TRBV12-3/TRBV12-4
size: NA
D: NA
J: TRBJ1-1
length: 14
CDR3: CASSPDIIYTEAFF
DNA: TGTGCCAGCAGTCCGGACATTATCTACACTGAAGCTTTCTTT

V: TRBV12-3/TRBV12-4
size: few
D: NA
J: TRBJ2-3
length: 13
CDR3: CASLSGGTDTQYF
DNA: TGTGCCAGCCTCTCGGGCGGGACAGATACGCAGTATTTT

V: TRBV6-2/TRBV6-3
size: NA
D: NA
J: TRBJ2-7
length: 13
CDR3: CASFRGGPYEQYF
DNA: TGTGCCAGTTTCCGCGGAGGGCCCTACGAGCAGTACTTC

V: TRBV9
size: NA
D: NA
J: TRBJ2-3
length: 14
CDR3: CASSVIQRADTQYF
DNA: TGTGCCAGCAGCGTAATTCAGCGCGCAGATACGCAGTATTTT

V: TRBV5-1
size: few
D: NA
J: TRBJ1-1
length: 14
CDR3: CASSLVRENTEAFF
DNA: TGCGCCAGCAGCTTGGTTCGGGAGAACACTGAAGCTTTCTTT

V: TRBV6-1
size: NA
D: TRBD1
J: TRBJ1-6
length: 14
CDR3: CASSPGTANSPLHF
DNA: TGTGCCAGCAGCCCCGGGACAGCAAATTCACCCCTCCACTTT

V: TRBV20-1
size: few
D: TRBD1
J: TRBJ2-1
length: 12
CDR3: CSASYRGNEQFF
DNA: TGCAGTGCTAGCTACAGGGGGAATGAGCAGTTCTTC

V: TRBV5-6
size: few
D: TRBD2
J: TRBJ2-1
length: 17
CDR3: CASSSGLAGGFFGEQFF
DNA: TGTGCCAGCAGTTCGGGACTAGCGGGAGGGTTTTTTGGTGAGCAGTTCTTC

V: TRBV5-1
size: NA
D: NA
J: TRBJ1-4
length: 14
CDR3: CASSFQGQNEKLFF
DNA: TGCGCCAGCAGCTTCCAGGGACAAAATGAAAAACTGTTTTTT

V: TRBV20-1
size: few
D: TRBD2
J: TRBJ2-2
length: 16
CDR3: CSAPRTSGTNTGELFF
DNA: TGCAGTGCTCCCAGGACTAGCGGGACGAACACCGGGGAGCTGTTTTTT

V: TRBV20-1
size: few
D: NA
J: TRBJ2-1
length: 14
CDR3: CSAYSPNSYNEQFF
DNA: TGCAGTGCGTATAGCCCCAACTCCTACAATGAGCAGTTCTTC

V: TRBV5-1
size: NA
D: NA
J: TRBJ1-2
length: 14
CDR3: CASSLDGSNYGYTF
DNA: TGCGCCAGCAGCTTGGACGGCAGTAACTATGGCTACACCTTC

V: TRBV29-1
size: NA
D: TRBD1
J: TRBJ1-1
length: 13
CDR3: CSVGTGLDTEAFF
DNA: TGCAGCGTCGGGACAGGTCTGGACACTGAAGCTTTCTTT

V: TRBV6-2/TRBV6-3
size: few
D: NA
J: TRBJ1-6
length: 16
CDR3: CASSYSSAGKGSPLHF
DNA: TGTGCCAGCAGTTACAGCTCGGCAGGGAAAGGTTCACCCCTCCACTTT

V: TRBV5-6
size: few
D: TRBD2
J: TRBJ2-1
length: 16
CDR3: CASSLTSGTYYNEQFF
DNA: TGTGCCAGCAGCTTGACTAGCGGGACGTACTACAATGAGCAGTTCTTC

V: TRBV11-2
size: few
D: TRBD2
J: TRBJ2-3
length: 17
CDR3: CASSLGFGLAGSDTQYF
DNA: TGTGCCAGCAGCTTAGGGTTTGGGCTAGCGGGATCAGATACGCAGTATTTT

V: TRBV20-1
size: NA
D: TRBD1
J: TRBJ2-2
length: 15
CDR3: CSVPGQGMRAGELFF
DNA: TGCAGTGTCCCGGGACAGGGAATGAGGGCCGGGGAGCTGTTTTTT

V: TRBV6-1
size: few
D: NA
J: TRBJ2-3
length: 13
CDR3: CASSEVATDTQYF
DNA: TGTGCCAGCAGTGAAGTCGCCACAGATACGCAGTATTTT

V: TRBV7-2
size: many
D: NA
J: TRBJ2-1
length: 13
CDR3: CASSLGAYNEQFF
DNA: TGTGCCAGCAGCTTGGGAGCGTACAATGAGCAGTTCTTC

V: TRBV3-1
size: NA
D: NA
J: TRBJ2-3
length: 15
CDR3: CASSHGGHLVDTQYF
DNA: TGTGCCAGCAGCCACGGGGGTCACCTCGTGGATACGCAGTATTTT

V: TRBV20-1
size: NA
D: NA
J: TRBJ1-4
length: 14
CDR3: CSAHDTGKAEKLFF
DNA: TGCAGTGCACACGACACAGGGAAGGCTGAAAAACTGTTTTTT

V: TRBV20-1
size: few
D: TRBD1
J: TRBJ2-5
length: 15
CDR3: CSASPGTGGQETQYF
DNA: TGCAGTGCTAGCCCTGGGACAGGGGGGCAAGAGACCCAGTACTTC

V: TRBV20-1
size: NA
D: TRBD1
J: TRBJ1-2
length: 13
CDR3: CSAARDRGYGYTF
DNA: TGCAGTGCTGCCCGGGACAGGGGTTATGGCTACACCTTC

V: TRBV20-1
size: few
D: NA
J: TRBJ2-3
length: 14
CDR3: CSLPGLGIPDTQYF
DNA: TGCAGTCTCCCCGGCTTAGGGATCCCAGATACGCAGTATTTT

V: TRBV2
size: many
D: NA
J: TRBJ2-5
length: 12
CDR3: CASSGFKETQYF
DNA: TGTGCCAGCTCGGGGTTTAAAGAGACCCAGTACTTC

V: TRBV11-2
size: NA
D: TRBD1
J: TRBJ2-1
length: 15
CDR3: CASSFNRGKNNEQFF
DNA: TGTGCCAGCAGCTTTAACAGGGGAAAAAACAATGAGCAGTTCTTC

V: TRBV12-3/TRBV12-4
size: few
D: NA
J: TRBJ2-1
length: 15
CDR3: CASSGRTSLNNEQFF
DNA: TGTGCCAGCAGTGGCCGGACTTCACTGAACAATGAGCAGTTCTTC

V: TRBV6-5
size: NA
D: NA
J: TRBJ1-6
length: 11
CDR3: CASGFHSPLHF
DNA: TGTGCCAGCGGTTTCCATTCACCCCTCCACTTT

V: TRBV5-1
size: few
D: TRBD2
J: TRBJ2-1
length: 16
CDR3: CASSLKTTSGRDEQFF
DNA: TGCGCCAGCAGCCTAAAAACGACTAGCGGGAGGGATGAGCAGTTCTTC